One sample yielded the 12 T cell receptor beta chains listed below, sequenced in a study of blood T cell repertoires in COVID-19. TCRdb keeps only in-frame clones here, not all; method: immunoSEQ multiplex PCR. The sample has some 150,000 clones, 85% to 90% seen once; the top ten hold 2.3%. Sequences were obtained from peripheral blood. The receptors were gathered from a human donor in a cohort sampled during active COVID-19.

The count of this clone is one. This chain joins TRBV4-3 and TRBJ2-3; 13 bases align to TRBD2. Germline loops: CDR1 LGHNA, CDR2 YSLEER. After removal of 4 bases from V and 3 bases from J, the junction contained 10 bases not matched to a gene. The CDR3 is 18 amino acids. CDR3: CASSPQTSGRAKTDTQYF. CDR3 nucleotide sequence: TGCGCCAGCAGCCCCCAAACTAGCGGGAGGGCCAAGACAGATACGCAGTATTTT.

This clone was recorded a few times. V and J are TRBV7-9 and TRBJ1-5; a weak D match, TRBD1 (6 bases). The CDR3 is 13 amino acids. Trimming cost V 6 bases and J 7 bases, with 13 bases left between them. Germline CDR1 reads SEHNR; CDR2 reads FQNEAQ (reference sequence). CDR3 nucleotide sequence: TGTGCCAGCAGTAAGGGGGGGGCCCAGCCCCAGCATTTT. Protein product: CASSKGGAQPQHF.

V gene TRBV3-1 (or the pseudogene TRBV3-2) combines with J gene TRBJ1-4; D is ambiguous. CDR1 LGHDT and CDR2 YNNKEL come from the germline V gene (reference sequence). Trimming stripped 1 base from V and 3 bases from J, with 12 bases between. CDR3 length: 16 amino acids. The CDR3 DNA sequence: TGTGCCAGCAGCCAAGCTATAGGAGTCGCTAATGAAAAACTGTTTTTT. Residues: CASSQAIGVANEKLFF.

This chain uses TRBV3-1 (or the pseudogene TRBV3-2) with TRBJ2-5; 9 bases map to TRBD2. The CDR3 spans 16 residues. Germline lookup yields CDR1 LGHDT and CDR2 YNNKEL (reference sequence). Losses at the gene ends were 0 bases for V and 5 bases for J; bases not matched to a gene: 7. CDR3 sequence reads: CASSQDLSGSRETQYF. In DNA, the CDR3 is TGTGCCAGCAGCCAAGATCTTAGCGGGAGCAGGGAGACCCAGTACTTC.

CDR3 coding DNA: TGCGCCAGCAGCCAAGCTATGGGACAGGGTGTGAGTGGCTACACCTTC. It yields the protein CASSQAMGQGVSGYTF. The chain joins TRBV4-3 to TRBJ1-2; 9 bases match TRBD1. Germline V gene lookup returns CDR1 LGHNA and CDR2 YSLEER. The CDR3 has 16 amino acids. Unmatched junction bases numbered 10, after V lost 1 base and J lost 7 bases.

The chain combines TRBV5-1 with TRBJ1-1; perhaps TRBD1 as D (6 bases). V was cut by 4 bases and J by 1 base, with 8 bases left in between. This CDR3 region has 13 residues. Germline V gene lookup returns CDR1 SGHRS and CDR2 YFSETQ. The CDR3 here is CASSPTGNTEAFF. The CDR3 coding sequence is TGCGCCAGCAGCCCGACAGGGAACACTGAAGCTTTCTTT.

The rearrangement joins TRBV5-1 to TRBJ2-2; 11 bases are a match to TRBD2. Losses at the gene ends were 3 bases for V and 4 bases for J; bases not matched to a gene: 2. This CDR3 has 15 residues. The germline CDR1 and CDR2 sequences are SGHRS and YFSETQ. For the CDR3, the DNA is TGCGCCAGCAGCTCGACTAGCGGGGCCACCGGGGAGCTGTTTTTT. Translation: CASSSTSGATGELFF.

DNA of the CDR3: TGCAGCGTTGAAGACACAGATAGTGAAAAACTGTTTTTT. Its protein is CSVEDTDSEKLFF. V gene TRBV29-1 combines with J gene TRBJ1-4, with no clear D. Germline CDR1 and CDR2: SQVTM and ANQGSEA. Trimming took 0 bases from V and 7 from J, leaving 9 bases between them. There are 13 residues in the CDR3.

The chain employs TRBV11-2 and TRBJ2-7; 8 bases match TRBD1. The V gene end was trimmed by 0 bases and the J gene end by 5 bases; junction bases not matched to a gene: 12. Germline values: CDR1 SGHAT, CDR2 FQNNGV. This CDR3 spans 17 amino acids. CDR3 loop: CASSLESVWTGSHEQYF. CDR3 nucleotides: TGTGCCAGCAGCTTAGAATCGGTCTGGACAGGGAGCCACGAGCAGTACTTC.

The V and J genes are TRBV28 and TRBJ2-1, with TRBD2 matching 10 bases. There are 14 residues in the CDR3. Trimming removed 7 bases from V and 7 bases from J; junction bases left unmatched: 7. Germline V lookup: CDR1 MDHEN, CDR2 SYDVKM. DNA of the CDR3: TGTGCCAGCACCAGGACTAGCGGCGAGAATGAGCAGTTCTTC. Protein product: CASTRTSGENEQFF.

This clone was detected a few times. V and J are TRBV5-6 and TRBJ1-6; possible D gene TRBD1, 5 bases. Germline-derived CDR1 and CDR2 are SGHDT and YYEEEE. The CDR3 is 13 residues long. V was pared by 0 bases and J by 10 bases, with 8 bases between. In DNA, the CDR3 is TGTGCCAGCAGCTTGGGGACAACCTCACCCCTCCACTTT. Translated: CASSLGTTSPLHF.

The chain combines TRBV24-1 with TRBJ2-7, with D maybe TRBD2 (6 bases). V lost 4 bases and J lost 0, with 15 bases in between. CDR1 KGHDR and CDR2 SFDVKD come from the germline V gene. This CDR3 has 16 amino acids. CDR3 residues: CATSDSSGRNSYEQYF. CDR3 DNA: TGTGCCACCAGTGACTCATCCGGGAGAAACTCCTACGAGCAGTACTTC.